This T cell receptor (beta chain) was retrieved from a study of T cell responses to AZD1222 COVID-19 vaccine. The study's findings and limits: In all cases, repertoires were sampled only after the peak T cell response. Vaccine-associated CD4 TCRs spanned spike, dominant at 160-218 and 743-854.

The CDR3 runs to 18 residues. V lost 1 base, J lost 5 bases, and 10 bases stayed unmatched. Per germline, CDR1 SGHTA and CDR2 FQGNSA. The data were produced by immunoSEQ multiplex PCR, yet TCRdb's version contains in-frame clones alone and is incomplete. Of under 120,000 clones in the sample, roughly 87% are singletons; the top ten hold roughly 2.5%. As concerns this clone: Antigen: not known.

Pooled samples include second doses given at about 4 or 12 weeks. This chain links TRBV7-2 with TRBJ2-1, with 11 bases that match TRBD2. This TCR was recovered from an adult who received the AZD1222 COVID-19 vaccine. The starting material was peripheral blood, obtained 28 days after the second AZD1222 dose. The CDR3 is CASSLVVWGTSGNNEQFF. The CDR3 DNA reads TGTGCCAGCAGCTTAGTGGTCTGGGGGACTAGCGGAAACAATGAGCAGTTCTTC.